Following are 4 T cell receptor beta chains from one sample sequenced in a study of shared clonotypes between healthy human individuals. Sequencing used immunoSEQ multiplex PCR; TCRdb keeps in-frame clones, though not all of them. Of millions of clones listed, more than 85% are singletons. The sequenced material came from naive CD4+ T cells from PBMCs. Regarding subset: CD45RA+ positively selected. These receptors were collected from a man between 18 and 35 years old in good health. Some clones in this sample may be carry-over from other donors' samples.

V is TRBV4-1 and J is TRBJ2-1; no clear D gene. Trimming removed 4 bases at V and 0 bases at J, with 13 bases between. CDR3 length: 16 amino acids. CDR1 and CDR2 (germline): MGHRA, YSYEKL. In nucleotides, the CDR3 is TGCGCCAGCAGCCCTGACGCATCGCGCTCCTACAATGAGCAGTTCTTC. It yields the protein CASSPDASRSYNEQFF.

The V call is TRBV28, the J call TRBJ1-2, with 7 positions matching TRBD1. CDR3 length: 15 amino acids. Germline V gene data show CDR1 as MDHEN and CDR2 as SYDVKM. V lost 7 bases and J lost 2; bases outside the gene matches: 10. The CDR3 loop is CASNPPGQMNYGYTF. DNA of the CDR3: TGTGCCAGCAATCCCCCGGGACAGATGAACTATGGCTACACCTTC.

Regarding this clone: One end of the junction does not line up with germline, which may come from a read error. The chain links TRBV20-1 to TRBJ1-1; D remains ambiguous. The germline CDR1 and CDR2 sequences are DFQATT and SNEGSKA (reference sequence). The CDR3 is made up of 9 amino acids. CDR3 sequence (DNA): TGCAGTGCTAGGCAGAGGGCCTTATTT. As protein: CSARQRALF.

The chain combines TRBV5-8 with TRBJ1-2; D uncertain. The CDR3 covers 14 residues. Germline V CDR1 and CDR2: SGHTS, YDEGEE. The V gene lost 3 bases and the J gene lost 5 bases, with 14 bases spanning the gap. The CDR3 DNA follows: TGTGCCAGCAGCTCAGTACCGGGGAGATATGGCTACACCTTC. Translating it yields CASSSVPGRYGYTF.